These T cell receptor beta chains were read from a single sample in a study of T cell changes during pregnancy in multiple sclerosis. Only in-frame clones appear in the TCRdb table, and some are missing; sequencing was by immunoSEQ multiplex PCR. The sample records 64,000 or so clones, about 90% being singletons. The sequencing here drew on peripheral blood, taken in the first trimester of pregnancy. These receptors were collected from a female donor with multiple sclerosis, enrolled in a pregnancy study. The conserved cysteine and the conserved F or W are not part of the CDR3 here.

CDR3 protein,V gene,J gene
ASSIGDRGDGDGYT,TRBV19,TRBJ1-2
ASREGSYNEQF,TRBV6-5,TRBJ2-1
ASQTFVVDEAF,TRBV30,TRBJ1-1
ASSQAWGGSYEQY,TRBV4-3,TRBJ2-7
SAGTSVNTEQY,TRBV29-1,TRBJ2-7
ASSPFLWTSGMRTGELF,TRBV7-3,TRBJ2-2
ASSSRGKGLRGYEQY,TRBV28,TRBJ2-7
ASSQSYGRTSHEQY,TRBV14,TRBJ2-7
ASSVASGTDTQY,TRBV9,TRBJ2-3
ASSVGPSGNLYEQY,TRBV9,TRBJ2-7
ASSSAEGAALSPLH,TRBV4-1,TRBJ1-6
ASSATTSTTTYEQY,TRBV13,TRBJ2-7
ASSLTGNTGELF,TRBV7-9,TRBJ2-2
ASSSRRANYEQY,TRBV5-5,TRBJ2-7
AIRGFRGQETQY,TRBV6-6,TRBJ2-5
ASRIAGANEQF,TRBV7-9,TRBJ2-1
ASSPQAGGVHTQY,TRBV6-4,TRBJ2-3
ASSVGQNNQPQH,TRBV28,TRBJ1-5
ASSPTLMGPSGNTIY,TRBV18,TRBJ1-3
ASSLNRVHEQY,TRBV27,TRBJ2-7
ASSFLSGSYNEQF,TRBV28,TRBJ2-1
AWSGDRGSSF,TRBV30,TRBJ1-1
ASSRSAGTQETQY,TRBV4-3,TRBJ2-5
ASSLGTSGQF,TRBV5-5,TRBJ2-1
ASSSGRETQY,TRBV11-1,TRBJ2-5
ASSSQGSYEQY,TRBV7-2,NA
ASSKDRGGNTIY,TRBV6-5,TRBJ1-3
ATSWGQGGIKTQY,TRBV19,TRBJ2-5
ASSFLLDPDEQF,TRBV28,TRBJ2-1
ASSNPSGSSYNEQF,TRBV11-1,TRBJ2-1
ASSLGGGPGANVLT,TRBV27,TRBJ2-6
ASSYGTGFYTGELF,TRBV7-9,TRBJ2-2
ASSFWGRGTGELF,TRBV7-9,TRBJ2-2
ASSIRSYQPQH,TRBV19,TRBJ1-5
ASSLVDRTVTLSETQY,TRBV13,TRBJ2-5
SPRGYPEAF,TRBV20-1,TRBJ1-1